This T cell receptor (beta chain) was found in a study of cytomegalovirus exposure and HLA in healthy donors. Study results and limitations: Among donors in an Asian-associated ancestry cluster, a later analysis reportedly found fewer N-insertions than the approximately 700-donor mean.

This clone was detected a few times. The antigen is unknown. CDR1 and CDR2 from the germline V gene are MNHEY and SMNVEV (reference sequence). The CDR3 length is 14 residues. With 5 bases clipped from V and 3 bases from J, the junction kept 4 bases outside the gene matches. The PCR used 60 Vbeta and 13 Jbeta primers. The repertoire was sequenced with immunoSEQ multiplex PCR; TCRdb's copy has only in-frame clones and lacks some. This sample has under 200,000 clones; 82% occur once, and the top ten carry approximately 1%. The TCR originated in a girl aged 2 to 9 in good health and CMV-seropositive. This chain uses TRBV27 with TRBJ1-5; 7 bases are shared with TRBD1. Sequenced sample: PBMCs. The CDR3 sequence is CASSAGTANQPQHF. CDR3 nucleotides: TGTGCCAGCAGTGCCGGGACAGCCAATCAGCCCCAGCATTTT.